The entry below gives a single T cell receptor beta chain sequence along with its context. Antigen unknown. This record comes from a study of radiotherapy plus CTLA-4 blockade in lung cancer. Turning to the study itself: Objective responses were recorded in around a sixth of patients, with disease control recorded in approximately 32%.

Germline values: CDR1 MNHNS, CDR2 SASEGT. With V trimmed by 1 base and J by 7 bases, 10 bases remained unmatched. The CDR3 length is 15 residues. Study-level points and caveats: In blood, TCR clones derived from the tumor expanded after radiotherapy plus ipilimumab. Reported findings show early blood T cell clone dynamics, with interferon-beta, best predicted response.

The method was immunoSEQ multiplex PCR; TCRdb's version includes in-frame clones alone and lacks a portion of them. This sample has about 62,000 clones, with roughly four fifths found just once. People whose metastatic non-small-cell lung cancer was chemo-refractory got focal radiation along with CTLA-4 blockade by ipilimumab. The TCR sequence derives from a human donor with non-small cell lung cancer who had a complete response to radiotherapy plus ipilimumab. The material was peripheral blood, obtained from a patient treated with radiotherapy plus ipilimumab. This rearrangement joins TRBV6-1 to TRBJ2-7; 7 nucleotides agree with TRBD2. For the CDR3, the DNA is TGTGCCAGCAGTGAAGTGCTTGCGGGAGAGCGGGAGCAGTACTTC. It codes for CASSEVLAGEREQYF.